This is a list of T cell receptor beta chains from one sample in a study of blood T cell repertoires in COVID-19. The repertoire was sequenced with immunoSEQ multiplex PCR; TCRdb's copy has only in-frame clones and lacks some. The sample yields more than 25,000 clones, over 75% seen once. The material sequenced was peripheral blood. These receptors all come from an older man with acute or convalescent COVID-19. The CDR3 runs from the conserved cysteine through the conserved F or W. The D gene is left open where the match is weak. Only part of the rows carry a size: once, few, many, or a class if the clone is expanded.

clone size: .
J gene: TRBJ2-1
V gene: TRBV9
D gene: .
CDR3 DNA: TGTGCCAGCAGCGTAGACCCTTTAGGGAGAAGGCAGTTCTTC
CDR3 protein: CASSVDPLGRRQFF

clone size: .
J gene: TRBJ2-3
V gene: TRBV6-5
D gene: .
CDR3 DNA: TGTGCCAGCAGCTATGGTGCGGCTAGCACAGATACGCAGTATTTT
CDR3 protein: CASSYGAASTDTQYF

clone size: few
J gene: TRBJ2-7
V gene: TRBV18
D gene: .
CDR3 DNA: TGTGCCAGCTCACAAGAGCCTGACAGGACAACCTACGAGCAGTACTTC
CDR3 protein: CASSQEPDRTTYEQYF

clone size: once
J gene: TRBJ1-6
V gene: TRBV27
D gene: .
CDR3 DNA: TGTGCCAGCCAGGTGGGAGTAAATTCACCCCTCCACTTT
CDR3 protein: CASQVGVNSPLHF

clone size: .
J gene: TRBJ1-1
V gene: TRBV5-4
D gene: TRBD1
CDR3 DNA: TGTGCCAGCAGCTTGGTTGGACAGGCGGACACTGAAGCTTTCTTT
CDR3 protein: CASSLVGQADTEAFF

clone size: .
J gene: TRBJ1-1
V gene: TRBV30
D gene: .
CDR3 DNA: TGTGCCTGGGACGGGACACTGAACACTGAAGCTTTCTTT
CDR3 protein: CAWDGTLNTEAFF

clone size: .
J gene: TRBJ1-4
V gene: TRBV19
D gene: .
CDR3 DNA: TGTGCCAGTAGTGAGGGAGGCTCTAATGAAAAACTGTTTTTT
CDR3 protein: CASSEGGSNEKLFF

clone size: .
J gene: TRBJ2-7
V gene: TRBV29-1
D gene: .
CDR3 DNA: TGCAGCGTTGTGCGGGACAGCTACGAGCAGTACTTC
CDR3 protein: CSVVRDSYEQYF

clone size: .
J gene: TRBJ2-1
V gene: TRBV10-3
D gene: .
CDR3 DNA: TGTGCCATCAGTGAACAGGGGGGGGCCTACAATGAGCAGTTCTTC
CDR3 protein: CAISEQGGAYNEQFF

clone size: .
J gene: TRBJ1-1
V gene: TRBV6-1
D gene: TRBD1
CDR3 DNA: TGTGCCAGCAGTGATTCCGGACGGACAGGAAAGAACACTGAAGCTTTCTTT
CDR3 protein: CASSDSGRTGKNTEAFF

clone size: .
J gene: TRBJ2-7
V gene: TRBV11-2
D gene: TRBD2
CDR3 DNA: TGTGCCAGCAGCTTATGGGGGAGGGAGGAGCAGTACTTC
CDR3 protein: CASSLWGREEQYF

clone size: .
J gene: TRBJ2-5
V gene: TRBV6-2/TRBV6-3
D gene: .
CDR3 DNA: TGTGCCAGCAGCTGGCGGAGGGAGACCCAGTACTTC
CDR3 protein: CASSWRRETQYF

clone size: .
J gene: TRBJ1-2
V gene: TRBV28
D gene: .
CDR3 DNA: TGTGCCAGCAGTTACCCTCAGACGAGGGCGGCCTATGGCTACACCTTC
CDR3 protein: CASSYPQTRAAYGYTF

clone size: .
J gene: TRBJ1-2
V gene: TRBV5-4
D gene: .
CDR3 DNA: TGTGCCAGCAGCTCCAGGGGCTATGGCTACACCTTC
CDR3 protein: CASSSRGYGYTF

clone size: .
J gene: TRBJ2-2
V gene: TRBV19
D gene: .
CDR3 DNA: TGTGCCAGTAGTCCACTTTTCGCCCGAATAGGCCTAGGGGACACCGGGGAGCTGTTTTTT
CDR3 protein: CASSPLFARIGLGDTGELFF

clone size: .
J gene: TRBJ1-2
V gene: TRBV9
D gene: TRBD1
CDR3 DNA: TGTGCCAGCAGCGTAGCCCCAGGGGGTGTTGGCTACACCTTC
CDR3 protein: CASSVAPGGVGYTF

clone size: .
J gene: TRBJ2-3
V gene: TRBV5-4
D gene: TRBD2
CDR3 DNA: TGTGCCAGCAGCTTCGGGGGGGCCGGCACAGATACGCAGTATTTT
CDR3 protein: CASSFGGAGTDTQYF

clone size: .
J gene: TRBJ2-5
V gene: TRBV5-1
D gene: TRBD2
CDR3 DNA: TGCGCCAGCAGCTCCATAGCGGGTAAAGAGACCCAGTACTTC
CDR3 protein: CASSSIAGKETQYF

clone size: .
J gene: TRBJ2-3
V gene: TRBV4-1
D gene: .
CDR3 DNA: TGCGCCAGCAGCCAAGATCCCGCCGGTTTCAGGATAGTGCAGTATTTT
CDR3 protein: CASSQDPAGFRIVQYF

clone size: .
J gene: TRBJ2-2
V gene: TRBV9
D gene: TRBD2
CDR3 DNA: TGTGCCAGCAGCGTAGGTAGCGGGGGGGCCACCGGGGAGCTGTTTTTT
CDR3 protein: CASSVGSGGATGELFF

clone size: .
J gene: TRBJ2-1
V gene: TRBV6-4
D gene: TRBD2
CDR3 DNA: TGTGCCAGCAGTGTGCTAGCGGGGGGACACAATGAGCAGTTCTTC
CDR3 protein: CASSVLAGGHNEQFF

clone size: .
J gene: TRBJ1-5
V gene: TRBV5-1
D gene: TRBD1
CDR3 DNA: TGCGCCAGCAGCAGGCAGGGGGGCAATCAGCCCCAGCATTTT
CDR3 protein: CASSRQGGNQPQHF

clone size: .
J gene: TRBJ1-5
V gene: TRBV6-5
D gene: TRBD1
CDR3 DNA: TGTGCCGACCCCTGGGGACAGGGGGGCAATCAGCCCCAGCATTTT
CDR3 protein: CADPWGQGGNQPQHF

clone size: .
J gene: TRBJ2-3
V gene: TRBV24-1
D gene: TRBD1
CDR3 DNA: TGTGCCACCAGTGCATTTACAGGGGACCTACTTAGCACAGATACGCAGTATTTT
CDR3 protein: CATSAFTGDLLSTDTQYF

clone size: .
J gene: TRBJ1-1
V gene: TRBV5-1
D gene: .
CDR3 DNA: TGCGCCAGCAGCATGACAGGACTCTCGAACACTGAAGCTTTCTTT
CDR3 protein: CASSMTGLSNTEAFF

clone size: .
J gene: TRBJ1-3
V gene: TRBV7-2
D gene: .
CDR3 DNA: TGTGCCAGCAGCTTAGCCGGGGGGCGAGGAAACACCATATATTTT
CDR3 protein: CASSLAGGRGNTIYF

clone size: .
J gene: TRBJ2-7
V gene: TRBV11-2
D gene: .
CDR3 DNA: TGTGCCAGCAGCTTGGGACTGGAGTCCTACGAGCAGTACTTC
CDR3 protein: CASSLGLESYEQYF

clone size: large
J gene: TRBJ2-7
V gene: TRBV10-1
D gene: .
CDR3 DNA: TGCGCCAGCAGCCAGGACTCACTCGAGCAGTACTTC
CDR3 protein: CASSQDSLEQYF

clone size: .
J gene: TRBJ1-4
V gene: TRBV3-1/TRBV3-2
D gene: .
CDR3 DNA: TGTGCCAGCAGCCCGCCCGGGGTAGGACGAGAAAAACTGTTTTTT
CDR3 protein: CASSPPGVGREKLFF

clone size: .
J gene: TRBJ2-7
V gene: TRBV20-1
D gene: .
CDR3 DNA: TGCAGTGCTAAGGAGGCCTACGAGCAGTACTTC
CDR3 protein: CSAKEAYEQYF

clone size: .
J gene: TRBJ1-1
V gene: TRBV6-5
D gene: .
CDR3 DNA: TGTGCCAGCAGTTACCTACTGGGAGAAAATACTGAAGCTTTCTTT
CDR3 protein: CASSYLLGENTEAFF

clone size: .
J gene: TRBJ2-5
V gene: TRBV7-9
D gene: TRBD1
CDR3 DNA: TGTGCCAGCAGCCCGGGACAGGGCCGTTTCGAGACCCAGTACTTC
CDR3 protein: CASSPGQGRFETQYF

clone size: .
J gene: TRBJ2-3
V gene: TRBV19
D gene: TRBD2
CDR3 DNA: TGTGCCAGTAGTCTAGCGGGGGGCCCCACAGATACGCAGTATTTT
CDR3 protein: CASSLAGGPTDTQYF

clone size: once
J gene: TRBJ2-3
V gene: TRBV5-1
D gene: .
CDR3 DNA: TGCGCCAGCAGCTTGGTGGGGCTTAGCACAGATACGCAGTATTTT
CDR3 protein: CASSLVGLSTDTQYF

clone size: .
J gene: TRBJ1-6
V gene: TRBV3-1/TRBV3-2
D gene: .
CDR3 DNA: TGTGCCAGCAGCCTATTTGGGGCCAGGCGCAGCTCCTATAATTCACCCCTCCACTTT
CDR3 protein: CASSLFGARRSSYNSPLHF

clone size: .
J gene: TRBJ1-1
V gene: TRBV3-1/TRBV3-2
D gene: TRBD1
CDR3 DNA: TGTGCCAGCAGCCTAACCCACGCACGTTTTGCAGGGGGCGCGGGTACTGAAGCTTTCTTT
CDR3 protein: CASSLTHARFAGGAGTEAFF

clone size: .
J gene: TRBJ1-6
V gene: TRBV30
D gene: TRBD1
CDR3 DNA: TGTGCCTGGGATCCCGGGACAGGGTCTGCGCCCCTCCACTTT
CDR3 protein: CAWDPGTGSAPLHF

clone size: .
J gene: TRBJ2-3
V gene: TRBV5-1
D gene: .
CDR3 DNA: TGCGCCAGCAGTGTAGCTCGGGGGACAGATACGCAGTATTTT
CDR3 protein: CASSVARGTDTQYF

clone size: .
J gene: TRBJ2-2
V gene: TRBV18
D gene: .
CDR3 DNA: TGTGCCAGCTCACCACGGGTAACAGGCCCCGGGGAGCTGTTTTTT
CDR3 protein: CASSPRVTGPGELFF

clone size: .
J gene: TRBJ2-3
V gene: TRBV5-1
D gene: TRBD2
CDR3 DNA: TGCGCCAGCAGCTTGGCAGGAGTAGCGGGGGGGAACACAGATACGCAGTATTTT
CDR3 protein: CASSLAGVAGGNTDTQYF

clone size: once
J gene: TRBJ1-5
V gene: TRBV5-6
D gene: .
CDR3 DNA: TGTGCCAGCAGCTTTACGGTCGGGCCCCAGCATTTT
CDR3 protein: CASSFTVGPQHF

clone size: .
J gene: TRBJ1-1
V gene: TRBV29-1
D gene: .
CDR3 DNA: TGCAGCGTCAAAAGAGGACAATTGAACACTGAAGCTTTCTTT
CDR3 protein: CSVKRGQLNTEAFF

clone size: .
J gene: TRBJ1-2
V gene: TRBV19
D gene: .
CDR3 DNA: TGTGCCAGTCGGACAGCAGGAAGCTACACCTTC
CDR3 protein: CASRTAGSYTF

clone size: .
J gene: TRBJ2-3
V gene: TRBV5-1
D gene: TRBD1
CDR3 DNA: TGCGCCAGCAGCTCCCAGAGGGACAGCCTCACAGATACGCAGTATTTT
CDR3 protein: CASSSQRDSLTDTQYF

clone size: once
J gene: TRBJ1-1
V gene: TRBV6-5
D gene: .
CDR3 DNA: TGTGCCAGCACCAAAGGGGGCACTGAAGCTTTCTTT
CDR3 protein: CASTKGGTEAFF

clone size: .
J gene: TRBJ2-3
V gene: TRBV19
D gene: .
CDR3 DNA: TGTGCCAGTAGTCAGGGTCCAGATACGCAGTATTTT
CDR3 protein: CASSQGPDTQYF

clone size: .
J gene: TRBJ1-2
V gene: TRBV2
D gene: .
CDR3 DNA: TGTGCCAGCAGTGAATCCGTTAGGGGCACCTATGGCTACACCTTC
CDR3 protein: CASSESVRGTYGYTF

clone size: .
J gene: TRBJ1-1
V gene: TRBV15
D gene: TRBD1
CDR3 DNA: TGTGCCACCATTGCAGGGGGCACTGAAGCTTTCTTT
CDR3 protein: CATIAGGTEAFF

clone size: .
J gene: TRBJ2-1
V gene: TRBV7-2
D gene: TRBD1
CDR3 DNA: TGTGCCAGCAGCCTAGGGACAGACAATGAGCAGTTCTTC
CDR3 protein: CASSLGTDNEQFF

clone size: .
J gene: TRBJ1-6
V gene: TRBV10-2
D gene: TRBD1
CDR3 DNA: TGCGCCAGCAGTGAAAACAGGGGAACCTATAATTCACCCCTCCACTTT
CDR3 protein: CASSENRGTYNSPLHF

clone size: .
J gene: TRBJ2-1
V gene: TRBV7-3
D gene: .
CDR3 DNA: TGTGCCAGCAGCTTCGGGCGGGCCGAGCAGTTCTTC
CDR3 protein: CASSFGRAEQFF

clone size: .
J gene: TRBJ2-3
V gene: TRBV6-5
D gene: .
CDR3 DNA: TGTGCCAGCAGGGCCTCGGGGGGCACAGATACGCAGTATTTT
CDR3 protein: CASRASGGTDTQYF

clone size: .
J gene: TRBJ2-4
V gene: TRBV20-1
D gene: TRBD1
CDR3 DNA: TGCAGTGCTGAGACAGGGGACATTCAGTACTTC
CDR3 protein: CSAETGDIQYF

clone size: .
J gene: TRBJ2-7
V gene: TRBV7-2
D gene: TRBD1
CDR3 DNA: TGTGCCAGCAGCCAAGGACAGGGAGGCTACGAGCAGTACTTC
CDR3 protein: CASSQGQGGYEQYF